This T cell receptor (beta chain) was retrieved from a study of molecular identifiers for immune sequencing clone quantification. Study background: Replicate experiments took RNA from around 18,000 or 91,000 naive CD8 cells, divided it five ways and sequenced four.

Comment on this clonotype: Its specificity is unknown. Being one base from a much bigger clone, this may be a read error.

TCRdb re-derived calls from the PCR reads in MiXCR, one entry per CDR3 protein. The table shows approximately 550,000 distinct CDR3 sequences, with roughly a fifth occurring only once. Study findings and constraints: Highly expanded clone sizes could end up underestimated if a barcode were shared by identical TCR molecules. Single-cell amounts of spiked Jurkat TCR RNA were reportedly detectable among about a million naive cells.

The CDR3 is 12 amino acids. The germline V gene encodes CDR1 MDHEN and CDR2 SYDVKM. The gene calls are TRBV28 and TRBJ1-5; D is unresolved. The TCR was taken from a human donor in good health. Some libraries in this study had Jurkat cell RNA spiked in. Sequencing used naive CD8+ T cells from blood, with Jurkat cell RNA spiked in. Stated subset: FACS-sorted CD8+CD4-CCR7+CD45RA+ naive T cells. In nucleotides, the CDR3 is TGTGCCAGGAGTTTTCCCAATCAGCCCCAGCATTTT. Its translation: CARSFPNQPQHF. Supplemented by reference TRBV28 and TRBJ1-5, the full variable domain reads DVKVTQSSRYLVKRTGEKVFLECVQDMDHENMFWYRQDPGLGLRLIYFSYDVKMKEKGDIPEGYSVSREKKERFSLILESASTNQTSMYLCARSFPNQPQHFGDGTRLSIL.